This T cell receptor (beta chain) was captured in a study of technical replicates of blood from several donors. V shed 1 base and J shed 2 bases, with 9 bases lying between them. CDR1 is SGHAT, CDR2 FQNNGV, per germline. The CDR3 spans 14 residues. Sequencing used immunoSEQ multiplex PCR; TCRdb keeps in-frame clones, though not all of them. The table shows about 70,000 clones, with roughly 94% occurring only once. This rearrangement joins TRBV11-2 to TRBJ2-7; tentatively, D is TRBD1 (5 bases). The TCR was taken from a human donor in good health. Source material: T cells isolated from PBMCs. This CDR3 reads CASSLAQVTYEQYF. CDR3 sequence (DNA): TGTGCCAGCAGCTTAGCACAGGTTACCTACGAGCAGTACTTC.